The clone carrying this TCR beta chain was detected many times. The antigen remains unidentified. TCRdb independently ran MiXCR on the reads; one entry per CDR3 protein. The profile shows some 920,000 distinct CDR3 sequences, approximately 31% of them singletons. This specimen belongs to a study of T cell repertoires in cytomegalovirus infection. About the research overall: In the study, CMV epitopes included recently identified HLA-C-restricted and well-studied HLA-B-restricted ones. Matching HLA type, along with CMV infection, was indicated by public TCR beta signatures. General observations from the study: The ex vivo response was dominated by HLA-C-restricted CMV-specific TCR beta clonotypes.

CDR3 size: 15 residues. V lost 2 bases to trimming and J lost 8 bases; unmatched junction nucleotides: 6. Germline CDR1 and CDR2: SGHTA and FQGNSA. The sequence was obtained from a human donor in good health (CMV status not recorded). Some clones in this sample may be carry-over from other donors' samples. The sample consisted of cultured CD8+ T cells from PBMCs, taken from culture after CMV antigen stimulation. V gene TRBV7-2 combines with J gene TRBJ2-1, with 10 bases lining up with TRBD2. The CDR3 region is CASSLTAGGLYEQFF. CDR3 in DNA: TGTGCCAGCAGCTTAACAGCGGGGGGGCTATATGAGCAGTTCTTC.